These T cell receptor beta chains were read from a single sample in a study of regulatory T cells in long-lasting Graves disease. TCRdb used MiXCR to reprocess the multiplex PCR reads, holding one entry per CDR3 protein. The sample carries 350,000 to 450,000 distinct CDR3 sequences, 15% recorded once. This sample also belongs to another study, concerning T cells in Graves' hyperthyroidism and ophthalmopathy.

This specimen was peripheral blood mononuclear cells (PBMCs), taken at new diagnosis, from a patient treated with antithyroid drugs. All receptors come from a woman between 35 and 50 years old with Graves disease. Both conserved end residues are part of each CDR3. The D gene is left open where the match is weak. Rows may omit the clone size; those that give it use once, few, many or a size class.

V gene,clone size,D gene,J gene,CDR3 DNA,CDR3 protein
TRBV7-2,many,TRBD1,TRBJ2-7,TGTGCCAGCAGCTCAGAGACAGGGGGCGGCTTCGAGCAGTACTTC,CASSSETGGGFEQYF
TRBV6-5,-,-,TRBJ2-1,TGTGCCAGCAGTTTGTCCTTGGAGGGTGGATACTACAATGAGCAGTTCTTC,CASSLSLEGGYYNEQFF
TRBV5-1,many,TRBD1,TRBJ2-7,TGCGCCAGCAGCTTGGGCCCCGGGACAGGGAAGACCTACGAGCAGTACTTC,CASSLGPGTGKTYEQYF
TRBV9,many,TRBD2,TRBJ2-3,TGTGCCAGCAGCGTAAACGGACTAGCGCGTTTAGATACGCAGTATTTT,CASSVNGLARLDTQYF
TRBV7-8,-,-,TRBJ2-1,TGTGCCAGCAGCCCTAGGACCGTCAGTGAGCAGTTCTTC,CASSPRTVSEQFF
TRBV27,few,TRBD2,TRBJ2-1,TGTGCCAGCAGTTTTTTACTAGCGGGAGGGTTTGACTACAATGAGCAGTTCTTC,CASSFLLAGGFDYNEQFF
TRBV7-9,many,-,TRBJ2-7,TGTGCCAGCAGCCCGACAGCCTACGAGCAGTACTTC,CASSPTAYEQYF
TRBV6-5,many,-,TRBJ2-2,TGTGCCAGCAGTTATTTGGCGGGTCACACCGGGGAGCTGTTTTTT,CASSYLAGHTGELFF
TRBV9,once,TRBD1,TRBJ2-1,TGTGCCAGCAGCGTAGCTACGACAGGGTGGGGCGATGAGCAGCTCTTC,CASSVATTGWGDEQLF
TRBV19,few,-,TRBJ1-6,TGTGCCAGTAGTATAGCGGACAGCCCAAATTCACCCCTCCACTTT,CASSIADSPNSPLHF
TRBV20-1,few,TRBD2,TRBJ2-1,TGCAGTGCTAGGTTCGGGAGGGCCCCGGATGAGCAGTTCTTC,CSARFGRAPDEQFF